The 18 T cell receptor beta chains presented below share a single source sample, sequenced in a study of neoadjuvant anti-PD-1 for oral cavity cancer. Specified time point: after neoadjuvant nivolumab, at surgical resection. TCRdb keeps only in-frame clones here, not all; method: immunoSEQ multiplex PCR. This sample has about 12,000 clones; about two thirds occur once, and the top ten carry approximately 2.7%. Sequences were derived from PBMCs, sampled after nivolumab (anti-PD-1) treatment. The receptors stem from a person aged 35-79 years with oral cavity squamous cell carcinoma.

In the case of this clone: A junction boundary mismatches the germline segment, possibly from a read error. The chain recombines TRBV7-7 with TRBJ2-2, with TRBD2 matching over 8 bases. The CDR3 spans 15 residues. Germline V gene lookup returns CDR1 SSHAT and CDR2 FNYEAQ (reference sequence). The CDR3 region is CASSLAGTSTGELFF. DNA for the CDR3: TGTGCTAGCAGCTTAGCCGGGACTAGCACCGGGGAGCTGTTTTTT.

The CDR3 nucleotides are TGCGCCAGCAGCTTGGCACCGGAGCCCCGACTAGCGGGAGCCGGGTCCCAGTACTTC. Amino acid sequence: CASSLAPEPRLAGAGSQYF. V and J are TRBV5-1 and TRBJ2-5; 12 bases match TRBD2. CDR1 is SGHRS and CDR2 is YFSETQ in the germline V gene. The CDR3 runs to 19 residues. The trim removed 0 bases at V and 9 bases at J, leaving 18 bases unmatched.

The J gene is TRBJ2-5, the V gene TRBV11-2; weak D call: TRBD1 (6 bases). CDR1 and CDR2 from the germline V gene are SGHAT and FQNNGV. The CDR3 sequence is 15 residues long. V dropped 1 base and J dropped 0 bases, with 9 bases sitting between them. The CDR3 loop is CASSLGTGYQETQYF. The CDR3 nucleotides are TGTGCCAGCAGCTTAGGTACAGGGTACCAAGAGACCCAGTACTTC.

The chain is built from TRBV7-9 and TRBJ1-1; D is uncertain. This CDR3 spans 14 amino acids. The ends were cut back, 1 base at V and 4 bases at J, with 10 bases in the middle. Germline loops: CDR1 SEHNR, CDR2 FQNEAQ (reference sequence). The CDR3 loop is CASSLDVSSTEAFF. In DNA form, the CDR3 reads TGTGCCAGCAGCTTAGATGTCTCCAGCACTGAAGCTTTCTTT.

This clone was picked up a small number of times. The V and J genes are TRBV11-1 and TRBJ1-1; D not certain. Trimming left V 5 bases short and J 1 base short, with 11 bases between. CDR1 is SGHAT, CDR2 FQDESV, per germline (reference sequence). The CDR3 is 14 residues long. DNA of the CDR3: TGTGCCAGCAGCCCCCGGTATCGGAACACTGAAGCTTTCTTT. The encoded protein is CASSPRYRNTEAFF.

The chain links TRBV11-1 to TRBJ1-1; D ambiguous. This CDR3 is built from 14 residues. Trimming removed 5 bases from V and 0 bases from J, with 10 bases in between. Germline CDR1 and CDR2: SGHAT and FQDESV (reference sequence). The CDR3, as DNA: TGTGCCAGCAGCCTTTCGAAGGTGAACACTGAAGCTTTCTTT. It yields the protein CASSLSKVNTEAFF. The full variable domain, completed using reference TRBV11-1 and TRBJ1-1, is EAEVAQSPRYKITEKSQAVAFWCDPISGHATLYWYRQILGQGPELLVQFQDESVVDDSQLPKDRFSAERLKGVDSTLKIQPAELGDSAMYLCASSLSKVNTEAFFGQGTRLTVV.

The rearrangement joins TRBV15 to TRBJ1-5; D is unclear. V gave up 4 bases and J gave up 5 bases, with 9 bases separating them. The CDR3 is 13 amino acids. The germline V gene encodes CDR1 LNHNV and CDR2 YYDKDF (reference sequence). The CDR3 sequence is CATSMHGDQPQHF. The CDR3 bases are TGTGCCACCAGCATGCACGGTGATCAGCCCCAGCATTTT. Full variable domain (outside the CDR3, taken from reference TRBV15 and TRBJ1-5): DAMVIQNPRYQVTQFGKPVTLSCSQTLNHNVMYWYQQKSSQAPKLLFHYYDKDFNNEADTPDNFQSRRPNTSFCFLDIRSPGLGDTAMYLCATSMHGDQPQHFGDGTRLSIL.

The V call is TRBV7-9, the J call TRBJ2-2; D is perhaps TRBD1 or TRBD2 (5 bases each). Trimming left V 6 bases short and J 0 bases short, with 14 bases between. Germline V gives CDR1 SEHNR, CDR2 FQNEAQ (reference sequence). This CDR3 has 16 amino acids. The CDR3 loop reads CASSPGRLSNTGELFF. The CDR3 bases are TGTGCCAGCAGTCCGGGACGCCTTTCGAACACCGGGGAGCTGTTTTTT.

This chain links TRBV29-1 with TRBJ1-5, with D perhaps TRBD1 (5 bases). Germline values: CDR1 SQVTM, CDR2 ANQGSEA. The CDR3 runs 13 residues. Trimming took 5 bases from V and 11 from J, leaving 19 bases between them. The chain's CDR3 is CSVFPHRIKAQHF. In DNA form, the CDR3 reads TGCAGCGTTTTTCCTCACAGGATCAAGGCCCAGCATTTT.

The rearrangement links TRBV9 to TRBJ2-3; 14 bases line up with TRBD2. Germline V CDR1 and CDR2: SGDLS, YYNGEE. The CDR3 loop spans 16 amino acids. Trimming cost V 4 bases and J 7 bases; bases outside gene matches: 8. The CDR3 loop is CASSPLGLAGGYTQYF. CDR3 sequence (DNA): TGTGCCAGCAGCCCCTTAGGACTAGCGGGGGGATATACGCAGTATTTT.

The chain uses TRBV30 and TRBJ1-6, with D uncertain. Germline V lookup: CDR1 GTSNPN, CDR2 SVGIG (reference sequence). The V end lost 1 base, the J end lost 10 bases, and 8 bases lay between the germline ends. This CDR3 is 12 amino acids long. The CDR3 sequence is CAWSDPASPLHF. DNA for the CDR3: TGTGCCTGGAGTGACCCTGCATCACCCCTCCACTTT.

This clone was found once. This chain connects TRBV30 to TRBJ2-7; perhaps TRBD1 as D (5 bases). CDR3 length: 12 residues. Trimming took off 6 bases at V and 2 bases at J, with 11 bases between the two ends. Per germline, CDR1 GTSNPN and CDR2 SVGIG (reference sequence). The CDR3 sequence: CACQDNTYEQYF. The CDR3 DNA reads TGTGCCTGTCAGGACAATACCTACGAGCAGTACTTC.

Only a few counts were recorded for this clone. V gene TRBV18 combines with J gene TRBJ1-1, with TRBD1 matching over 12 bases. The CDR3 is made up of 16 amino acids. CDR1 and CDR2 from the germline V gene are KGHSH and LQKENI. Trimming at V came to 3 bases and at J to 7 bases, leaving 9 bases not matched to a gene. This CDR3 is CASSPTPGQGAGEAFF. The CDR3 nucleotides read TGTGCCAGCTCACCGACTCCGGGACAGGGGGCTGGTGAAGCTTTCTTT. Based on the CDR3 plus reference TRBV18 and TRBJ1-1, the full variable domain is NAGVMQNPRHLVRRRGQEARLRCSPMKGHSHVYWYRQLPEEGLKFMVYLQKENIIDESGMPKERFSAEFPKEGPSILRIQQVVRGDSAAYFCASSPTPGQGAGEAFFGQGTRLTVV.

J is TRBJ1-6 and V is TRBV6-5, with 9 bases lining up with TRBD1. The trim removed 6 bases at V and 7 bases at J, leaving 4 bases unmatched. The CDR3 runs 14 residues. Per the germline V gene, CDR1 is MNHEY and CDR2 is SVGAGI. The CDR3 DNA is TGTGCCAGCAGACAGGGGGCGCGCAATTCACCCCTCCACTTT. Translated: CASRQGARNSPLHF.

The V and J genes are TRBV2 and TRBJ1-2, with a tentative D call TRBD1 (5 bases). Germline CDR1 is SNHLY and CDR2 is FYNNEI. V shed 4 bases and J shed 4 bases, with 13 bases lying between them. CDR3 length: 14 amino acids. The CDR3 bases are TGTGCCAGCAGTGCGGGTCAGGGCTCCTATGGCTACACCTTC. Protein product: CASSAGQGSYGYTF.

CDR3 loop: CASSQDLIGQTTNTEAFF. CDR3 in DNA: TGTGCCAGCAGCCAAGATTTAATAGGACAGACAACCAACACTGAAGCTTTCTTT. The rearrangement uses TRBV4-2 and TRBJ1-1; D might be TRBD1 (6 bases). The CDR3 has 18 residues. Germline V CDR1 and CDR2: LGHNA, YNFKEQ. Trimming shortened V by 0 bases and J by 2 bases, and 19 bases separated the two germline ends.

This clone has only a few counts. The genes are TRBV7-9 and TRBJ1-1, with D tentatively TRBD1 (5 bases). From germline, CDR1 is SEHNR and CDR2 FQNEAQ (reference sequence). V dropped 5 bases and J dropped 6 bases, with 10 bases sitting between them. There are 12 residues in the CDR3. The CDR3 nucleotides read TGTGCCAGCAGCCATCAGACAGCTGAAGCTTTCTTT. The encoded protein is CASSHQTAEAFF.

The J gene is TRBJ1-1, the V gene TRBV5-1, with D perhaps matching TRBD1 (6 bases). V lost 0 bases, J lost 4 bases, and 7 bases lay in between. CDR3 length: 13 residues. The V gene's germline CDR1 is SGHRS and CDR2 YFSETQ. The CDR3 coding sequence is TGCGCCAGCAGCTTGGGGACAGCCACTGAAGCTTTCTTT. Residues: CASSLGTATEAFF.